Following are 20 T cell receptor beta chains from one sample sequenced in a study of T cell responses to AZD1222 COVID-19 vaccine. Generated by immunoSEQ multiplex PCR, the TCRdb table keeps only in-frame clones and is missing some. The sample contains 140,000 or so clones, 85% to 90% of which appear only once. Sequenced here: peripheral blood, sampled on day 0 of AZD1222 vaccination. Receptors were obtained from an adult in good health.

The gene calls are TRBV7-7 and TRBJ2-7; the D gene is possibly TRBD2 (5 bases). Germline V gene data show CDR1 as SSHAT and CDR2 as FNYEAQ (reference sequence). CDR3 length equals 13 residues. The CDR3, as DNA: TGTGCTAGCTCAAGGAGCGGCTTCCACGAGCAGTACTTC. Encoded protein: CASSRSGFHEQYF.

The genes are TRBV7-9 and TRBJ2-5, with a weak D call TRBD1 (5 bases). V was trimmed by 4 bases and J by 0 bases, leaving 12 bases between them. The germline V gene encodes CDR1 SEHNR and CDR2 FQNEAQ (reference sequence). This CDR3 comprises 15 residues. The CDR3 nucleotides read TGTGCCAGCAGCTGGGTAGGGGCCCACCAAGAGACCCAGTACTTC. This sequence encodes CASSWVGAHQETQYF.

This rearrangement joins TRBV18 to TRBJ2-3; TRBD2 matches 16 bases. V was pared by 2 bases and J by 8 bases, with 19 bases of the junction left unmatched. Germline CDR1 and CDR2: KGHSH and LQKENI. This CDR3 contains 21 residues. CDR3 DNA: TGTGCCAGCTCACCAACCGGGACTAGCGGGGGGGACTCCGGGCTACGCGGTACGCAGTATTTT. Encoded protein: CASSPTGTSGGDSGLRGTQYF.

V usage is TRBV4-1 and J usage is TRBJ1-5; D remains unclear. The V and J ends lost 1 base and 6 bases respectively, with 13 bases between them. This CDR3 is built from 15 residues. Germline CDR1 reads MGHRA; CDR2 reads YSYEKL. The CDR3 is CASSQGYNLGQPQHF. The CDR3 DNA sequence: TGCGCCAGCAGCCAAGGTTACAATTTGGGTCAGCCCCAGCATTTT.

The chain uses TRBV28 and TRBJ1-1; unclear D gene. Germline V gene sequence: CDR1 MDHEN, CDR2 SYDVKM. The CDR3 spans 15 residues. V lost 6 bases and J lost 1, with 15 bases in between. The CDR3 spells CASSLGWAGNTEAFF. CDR3 in DNA: TGTGCCAGCAGCCTGGGTTGGGCAGGGAACACTGAAGCTTTCTTT.

This chain uses TRBV18 with TRBJ1-2; no definite D call. V gave up 4 bases and J gave up 1 base, with 7 bases separating them. Germline CDR1 reads KGHSH; CDR2 reads LQKENI. The CDR3 spans 13 residues. CDR3 nucleotide sequence: TGTGCCAGCTCACAGGGATTTAACTATGGCTACACCTTC. Translated, it gives CASSQGFNYGYTF.

The rearrangement links TRBV27 to TRBJ1-3; unclear D gene. V was clipped by 3 bases and J by 0 bases, with 12 bases between them. CDR1 is MNHEY, CDR2 SMNVEV, per germline (reference sequence). This CDR3 comprises 16 residues. CDR3 DNA sequence: TGTGCCAGCAGTTTCCTTCCGCTAATCTCTGGAAACACCATATATTTT. Protein product: CASSFLPLISGNTIYF.

The gene calls are TRBV7-2 and TRBJ2-2; TRBD2 matches 7 bases. This CDR3 spans 16 amino acids. Germline V gene data show CDR1 as SGHTA and CDR2 as FQGNSA. V lost 4 bases to trimming and J lost 4 bases; unmatched junction nucleotides: 9. CDR3 DNA sequence: TGTGCCAGCAGCTATAGGGCGGGAGCCACCACCGGGGAGCTGTTTTTT. It translates to CASSYRAGATTGELFF.

The chain links TRBV5-6 to TRBJ2-2, with a possible D match to TRBD2 (6 bases). The V and J ends lost 0 bases and 4 bases respectively, with 16 bases between them. The CDR3 consists of 17 residues. Per the germline V gene, CDR1 is SGHDT and CDR2 is YYEEEE. The CDR3 loop is CASSLDGRSGTTGELFF. The CDR3 bases are TGTGCCAGCAGCTTGGACGGCCGTAGCGGAACCACCGGGGAGCTGTTTTTT.

This clone was detected ten times or more. The chain is built from TRBV6-4 and TRBJ2-2, with 10 bases lining up with TRBD1. The V gene's germline CDR1 is MRHNA and CDR2 SNTAGT. This CDR3 is 16 amino acids long. After removal of 2 bases from V and 3 bases from J, the junction contained 3 bases not matched to a gene. In nucleotides, the CDR3 is TGTGCCAGCAGTGACCATGGACAGGGGGACACCGGGGAGCTGTTTTTT. The encoded protein is CASSDHGQGDTGELFF.

This chain links TRBV13 with TRBJ1-1; the D is unclear. The CDR3 sequence is 12 residues long. The V gene lost 2 bases and the J gene lost 6 bases, with 7 bases spanning the gap. CDR1 is PRHDT and CDR2 is FYEKMQ in the germline V gene (reference sequence). In nucleotides, the CDR3 is TGTGCCAGCAGCTTAAGGAGACCTGAAGCTTTCTTT. Translated, it gives CASSLRRPEAFF.

Here the CDR3 DNA reads TGTGCCAGCAGCTTAGGGGGGACGGTCTACGAGCAGTACTTC. Its translation: CASSLGGTVYEQYF. The chain is built from TRBV7-9 and TRBJ2-7; D may correspond to TRBD1 or TRBD2 (5 bases each). There are 14 residues in the CDR3. Looked up from germline, CDR1 is SEHNR and CDR2 is FQNEAQ (reference sequence). The germline V and J ends were trimmed by 1 base and 3 bases, with 10 bases remaining between them.

V usage is TRBV28 and J usage is TRBJ2-7; D could derive from TRBD1 or TRBD2 (5 bases each). The ends were cut back, 4 bases at V and 4 bases at J, with 17 bases in the middle. Germline values: CDR1 MDHEN, CDR2 SYDVKM. The CDR3 runs to 15 residues. CDR3 region: CASSSAGTGIYEQYF. As DNA, the CDR3 is TGTGCCAGCAGTTCCGCCGGGACCGGAATTTACGAGCAGTACTTC.

V usage is TRBV9 and J usage is TRBJ2-2; a possible D gene is TRBD2 (6 bases). Trimming removed 0 bases at V and 4 bases at J, with 7 bases between. The CDR3 loop spans 14 amino acids. CDR1 and CDR2 from the germline V gene are SGDLS and YYNGEE. This CDR3 reads CASSVVGGTGELFF. The CDR3 coding sequence is TGTGCCAGCAGCGTAGTGGGAGGCACCGGGGAGCTGTTTTTT.

The chain couples TRBV30 to TRBJ2-1, with 9 bases aligning to TRBD2. With 0 bases clipped from V and 6 bases from J, the junction kept 12 bases outside the gene matches. CDR3 length: 17 residues. Looked up from germline, CDR1 is GTSNPN and CDR2 is SVGIG (reference sequence). The CDR3 loop is CAWSVSALAGRFNEQFF. The CDR3 nucleotides are TGTGCCTGGAGTGTATCAGCCCTAGCGGGACGGTTCAATGAGCAGTTCTTC.

The CDR3 reads CASSPIRSEAFF. The CDR3 DNA reads TGTGCCAGCTCACCAATACGGTCAGAAGCTTTCTTT. The rearrangement joins TRBV18 to TRBJ1-1; no firm D call. V shed 2 bases and J shed 8 bases, with 9 bases lying between them. CDR1 and CDR2 from the germline V gene are KGHSH and LQKENI. This CDR3 is built from 12 residues.

The gene calls are TRBV6-6 and TRBJ2-1; tentatively, D is TRBD2 (6 bases). V gave up 2 bases and J gave up 5 bases, with 13 bases separating them. In germline, CDR1 is MNHNY, CDR2 SVGAGI (reference sequence). The CDR3 is 15 amino acids. The CDR3 reads CASSYGGQSNNEQFF. CDR3 DNA sequence: TGTGCCAGCAGTTACGGAGGGCAATCAAACAATGAGCAGTTCTTC.

This chain connects TRBV3-1 (or the pseudogene TRBV3-2) to TRBJ1-2; no clear D. Per the germline V gene, CDR1 is LGHDT and CDR2 is YNNKEL (reference sequence). The CDR3 is 12 amino acids. The germline V and J ends were trimmed by 1 base and 7 bases, with 7 bases remaining between them. The CDR3 spells CASSQGEGGYTF. The CDR3 DNA reads as TGTGCCAGCAGCCAAGGAGAAGGTGGCTACACCTTC.

V is TRBV5-1 and J is TRBJ2-5, with D uncertain. The germline V gene has CDR1 SGHRS and CDR2 YFSETQ. Trimming took off 2 bases at V and 2 bases at J, with 7 bases between the two ends. This CDR3 comprises 13 residues. In DNA form, the CDR3 reads TGCGCCAGCAGCTTCGGCTCACAAGAGACCCAGTACTTC. It codes for CASSFGSQETQYF.

This clone was picked up one time. The chain links TRBV12-3 or TRBV12-4 to TRBJ2-7; D is possibly TRBD1 (6 bases). The CDR3 totals 13 residues. V lost 5 bases and J lost 6, with 14 bases in between. The DNA for the CDR3 is TGTGCCAGCAGTAATACAGGGTTTCTCGAGCAGTACTTC. Its protein is CASSNTGFLEQYF.